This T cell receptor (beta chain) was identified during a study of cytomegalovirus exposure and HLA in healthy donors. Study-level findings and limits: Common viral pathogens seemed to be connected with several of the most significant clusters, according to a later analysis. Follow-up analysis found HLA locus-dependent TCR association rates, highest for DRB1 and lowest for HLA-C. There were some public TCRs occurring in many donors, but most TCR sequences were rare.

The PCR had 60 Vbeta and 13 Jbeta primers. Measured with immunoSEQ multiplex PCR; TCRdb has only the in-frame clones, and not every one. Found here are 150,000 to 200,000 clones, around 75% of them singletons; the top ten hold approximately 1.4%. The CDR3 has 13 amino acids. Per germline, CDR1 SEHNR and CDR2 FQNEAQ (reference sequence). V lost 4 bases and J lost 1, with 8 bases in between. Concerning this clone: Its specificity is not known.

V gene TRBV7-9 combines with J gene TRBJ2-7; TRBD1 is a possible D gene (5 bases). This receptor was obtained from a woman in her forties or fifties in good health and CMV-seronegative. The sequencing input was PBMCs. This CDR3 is CASSSSGSYEQYF. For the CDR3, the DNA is TGTGCCAGCAGCTCCTCAGGGTCCTACGAGCAGTACTTC.